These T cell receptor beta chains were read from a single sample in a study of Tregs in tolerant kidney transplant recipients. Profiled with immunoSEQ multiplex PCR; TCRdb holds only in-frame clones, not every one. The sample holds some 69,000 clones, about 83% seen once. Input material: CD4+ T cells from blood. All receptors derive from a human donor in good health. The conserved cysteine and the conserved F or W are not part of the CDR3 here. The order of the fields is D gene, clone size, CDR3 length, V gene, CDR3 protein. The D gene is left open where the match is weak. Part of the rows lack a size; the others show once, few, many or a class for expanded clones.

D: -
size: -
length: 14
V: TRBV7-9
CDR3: ASSLGWGMKDTEAF

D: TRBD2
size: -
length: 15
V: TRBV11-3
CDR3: ASSLAVAGGGAGEQF

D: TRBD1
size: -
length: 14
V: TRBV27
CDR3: ASSLWAGQGLNIQY

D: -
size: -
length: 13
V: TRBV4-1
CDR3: ASSQAIPPVYGYT

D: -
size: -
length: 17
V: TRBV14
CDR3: ASSPIPPGAGEITDTQY

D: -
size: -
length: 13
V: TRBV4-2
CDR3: ASSQGGRAYNEQF

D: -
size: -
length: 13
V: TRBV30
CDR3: AWSVGRGRLETQY

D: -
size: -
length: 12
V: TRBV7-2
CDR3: ASSLGGTGEKLF

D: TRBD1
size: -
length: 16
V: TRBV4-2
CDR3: ASSRPIDAFTGETEAF

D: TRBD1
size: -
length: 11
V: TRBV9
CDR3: ASSATGVYEQY

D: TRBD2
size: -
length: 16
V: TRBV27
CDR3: ASSSAGGGRIPYNEQF

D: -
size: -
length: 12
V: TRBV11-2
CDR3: ASSLEGAEQPQH

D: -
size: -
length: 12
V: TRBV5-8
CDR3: ASSLPAGLGEQY

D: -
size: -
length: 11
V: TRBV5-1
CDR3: ASSSRIAEKLF

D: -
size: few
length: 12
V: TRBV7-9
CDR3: ASSLGGKGTEAF

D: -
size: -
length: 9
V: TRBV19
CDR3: ASSKKGTQY

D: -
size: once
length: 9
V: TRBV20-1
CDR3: SAYEERKLF

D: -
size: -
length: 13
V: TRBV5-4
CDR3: ASSLTGQANYGYT

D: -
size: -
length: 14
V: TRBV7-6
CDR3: ASSSTSGTSFHEQY

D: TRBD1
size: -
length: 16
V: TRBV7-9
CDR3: ASSLARGQGAIGVAQY

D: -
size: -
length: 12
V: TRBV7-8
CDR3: ASSLRGDGTEAF

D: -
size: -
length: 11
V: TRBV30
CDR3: AWSGAGSYEQY

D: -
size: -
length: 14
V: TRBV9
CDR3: ASSVAGDIMNTEAF

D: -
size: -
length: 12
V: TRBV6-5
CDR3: ASNGGLGPDTQY

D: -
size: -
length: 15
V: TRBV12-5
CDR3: ASGTLPTSRVSNEQF

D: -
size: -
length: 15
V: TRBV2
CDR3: ASRRGGLALNTGELF

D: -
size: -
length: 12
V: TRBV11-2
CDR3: ASSLTDGNTEAF

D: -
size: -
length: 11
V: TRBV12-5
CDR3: ASGSRGGRTQY

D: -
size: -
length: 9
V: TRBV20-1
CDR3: SARGNTEAF

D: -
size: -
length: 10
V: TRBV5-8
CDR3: ASSLTTGELF

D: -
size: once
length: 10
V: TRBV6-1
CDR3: ASRAGHYEQY

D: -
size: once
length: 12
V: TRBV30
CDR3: AWSSPPGNTEAF